Listed here is a single T cell receptor beta chain. Antigen specificity is unknown. V lost 3 bases, J lost 7 bases, and 15 bases lay in between. This CDR3 region has 15 residues. Germline assignment: CDR1 KGHSH and CDR2 LQKENI. This entry is derived from a study of T cell responses to AZD1222 COVID-19 vaccine. Points from the study as a whole: Donors were largely white British and mainly female; clonal diversity was possibly underestimated. Dominant at 160-218 and 743-854, vaccine-associated CD4 TCRs also spanned spike. Vaccination with two AZD1222 doses was followed by a rise in Spike-specific TCR breadth and depth.

Profiled with immunoSEQ multiplex PCR; TCRdb holds only in-frame clones, not every one. The table records more than 70,000 clones, 75% to 90% of them present only once. The sequencing used peripheral blood, collected on day 0 of AZD1222 vaccination. This chain links TRBV18 with TRBJ2-2; perhaps D is TRBD1 or TRBD2 (5 bases each). The source is an adult in good health. The CDR3 region is CASSPGQGVVGELFF. The CDR3 DNA reads as TGTGCCAGCTCACCCGGGCAGGGAGTGGTCGGGGAGCTGTTTTTT.